The 2 T cell receptor beta chains below were found in one sample sequenced in a study of CD8+ T cells in alopecia areata. TCR sequencing used cDNA made by reverse transcription of extracted RNA. Clones were read by immunoSEQ multiplex PCR, and TCRdb kept only the in-frame ones, dropping some. The sample contains approximately 130,000 clones, around 48% of which appear only once. Specimen: NKG2D-low CD8+ T cells sorted from blood. The receptors stem from a human donor with alopecia areata.

The chain couples TRBV4-2 to TRBJ2-5; possibly TRBD1 or TRBD2 for D (6 bases each). V was trimmed by 4 bases and J by 1 base, leaving 10 bases between them. The CDR3 extends over 14 amino acids. Germline CDR1 reads LGHNA; CDR2 reads YNFKEQ. In DNA, the CDR3 is TGTGCCAGCAGCCCACCGGGGGCCCAAGAGACCCAGTACTTC. Its protein product is CASSPPGAQETQYF.

This chain links TRBV28 with TRBJ2-7; maybe TRBD1 (5 bases). Between the trimmed V and J ends, which lost 8 bases and 0 bases, there was a span of 11 bases. The CDR3 has 13 residues. CDR1 and CDR2 (germline): MDHEN, SYDVKM. CDR3 coding DNA: TGTGCCAGCGACAGCCAATACTCCTACGAGCAGTACTTC. Residues: CASDSQYSYEQYF.